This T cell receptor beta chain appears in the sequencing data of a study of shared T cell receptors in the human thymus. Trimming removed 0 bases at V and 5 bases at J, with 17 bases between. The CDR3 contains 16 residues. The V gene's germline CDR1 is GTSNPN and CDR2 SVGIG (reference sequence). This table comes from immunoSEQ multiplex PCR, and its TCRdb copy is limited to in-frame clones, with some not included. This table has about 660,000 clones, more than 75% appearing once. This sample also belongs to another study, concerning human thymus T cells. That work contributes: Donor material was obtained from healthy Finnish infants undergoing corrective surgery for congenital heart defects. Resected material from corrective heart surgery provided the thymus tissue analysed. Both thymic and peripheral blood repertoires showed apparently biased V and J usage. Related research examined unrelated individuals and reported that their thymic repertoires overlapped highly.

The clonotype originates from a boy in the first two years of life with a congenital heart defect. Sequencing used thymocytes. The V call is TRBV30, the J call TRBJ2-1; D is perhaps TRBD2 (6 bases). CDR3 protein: CAWSVRGRDGHNEQFF. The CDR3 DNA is TGTGCCTGGAGTGTACGAGGGCGGGACGGGCACAATGAGCAGTTCTTC.